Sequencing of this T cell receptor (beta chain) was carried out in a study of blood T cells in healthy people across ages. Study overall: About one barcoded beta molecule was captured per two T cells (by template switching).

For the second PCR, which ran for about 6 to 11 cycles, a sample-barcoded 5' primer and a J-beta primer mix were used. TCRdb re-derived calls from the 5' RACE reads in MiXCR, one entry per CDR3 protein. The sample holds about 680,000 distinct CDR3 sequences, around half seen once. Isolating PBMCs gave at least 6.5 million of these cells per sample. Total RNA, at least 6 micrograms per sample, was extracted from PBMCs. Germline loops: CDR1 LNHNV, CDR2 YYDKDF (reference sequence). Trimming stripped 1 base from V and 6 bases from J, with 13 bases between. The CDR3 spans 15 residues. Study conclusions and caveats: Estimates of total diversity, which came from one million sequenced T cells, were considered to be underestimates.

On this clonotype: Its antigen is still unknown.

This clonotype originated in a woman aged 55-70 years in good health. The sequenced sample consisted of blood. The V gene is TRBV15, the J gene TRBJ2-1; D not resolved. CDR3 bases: TGTGCCACCAGCAGAGGTGGGTCAGGTCCCAATGAGCAGTTCTTC. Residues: CATSRGGSGPNEQFF.